Included here is one TCR beta chain sequence, with context. Antigen: not known. Each sample yielded at least 7 million isolated PBMCs. Total RNA, at least 6 micrograms per sample, was extracted from PBMCs. The CDR3 sequence is 20 residues long. Germline V CDR1 and CDR2: MGHRA, YSYEKL. J gave up 9 bases and V 4 bases, and 25 bases lay outside the gene matches. The data belong to a study of blood T cells in healthy people across ages. Findings of the study overall: A roughly linear age-dependent decrease characterized TCR beta diversity per million T cells.

Sample-barcoded 5' priming and a J-beta primer mix drove a second PCR of 7 to 11 cycles. A tag from a template-switch adaptor with 12 random nucleotides marked each cDNA molecule. TCRdb recomputed calls from the 5' RACE reads with MiXCR, one row per CDR3 protein. The sample lists roughly 1,500,000 distinct CDR3 sequences, roughly 45% seen once, with roughly 7.7% in the top ten. The TCR comes from a woman aged 18-35 years in good health. The sequenced sample was blood. This rearrangement joins TRBV4-1 to TRBJ2-1; 9 positions agree with TRBD2. The DNA for the CDR3 is TGCGCCAGCAGCCCCCAGGGACTAGCAGGAGGGCCGTCTTCGGTTAGTGAGCAGTTCTTC. It yields the protein CASSPQGLAGGPSSVSEQFF.